This TCR beta chain was captured in a study of T cells in Graves' hyperthyroidism and ophthalmopathy. Study information: Peripheral blood was collected at initial diagnosis, before any treatment.

This clonotype appeared a few times. The antigen remains undetermined. Study observations and caveats: A 13 V-J model separated ophthalmopathy from stable hyperthyroidism.

RNA transcripts yielded amplified TCR beta CDR3 regions. The TCR CDR3 was amplified in a first-round RT-PCR using the HTBI primer set. TCRdb passed the multiplex PCR reads through MiXCR, listing each CDR3 protein once. The profile covers around 610,000 distinct CDR3 sequences, with about 15% appearing a single time and around 4.1% taken by the ten largest. Between the trimmed V and J ends, which lost 2 bases and 0 bases, there was a span of 5 bases. The germline gives CDR1 LNHDA, CDR2 SQIVND (reference sequence). The CDR3 is made up of 15 amino acids. The V gene is TRBV19, the J gene TRBJ2-6, with D unresolved. The clonotype originates from a woman in her thirties or forties with Graves' ophthalmopathy. Sequenced material: blood. The CDR3 region is CASSIPTSGANVLTF. The DNA of the CDR3 is TGTGCCAGTAGTATACCCACCTCTGGGGCCAACGTCCTGACTTTC. The entire variable domain, with the rest obtained from reference TRBV19 and TRBJ2-6, is as follows: DGGITQSPKYLFRKEGQNVTLSCEQNLNHDAMYWYRQDPGQGLRLIYYSQIVNDFQKGDIAEGYSVSREKKESFPLTVTSAQKNPTAFYLCASSIPTSGANVLTFGAGSRLTVL.